The rows below give T cell receptor beta chains drawn from one sample of a study of blood T cell repertoires in COVID-19. Sequencing used immunoSEQ multiplex PCR; TCRdb keeps in-frame clones, though not all of them. Of fewer than 250,000 clones in the sample, roughly 80% were seen once. Specimen: peripheral blood. These receptors all come from a woman aged 55-69 years with active or convalescent COVID-19. Each CDR3 is given with its conserved first and last residue. The D gene is left open where the match is weak. Clone size is not always given. Where it is, it says once, few, many or a class for expanded clones.

>.|TRBV11-2|TRBJ1-3|.
TGTGCCAGCAGCCCGGCGGGGGGCGAGGACACCATATATTTT
CASSPAGGEDTIYF
>few|TRBV7-3|TRBJ2-3|TRBD1
TGTGCCAGCAGCTTAAGGGACAGGGATACGCAGTATTTT
CASSLRDRDTQYF
>.|TRBV19|TRBJ1-1|.
TGTGCCAGTAGTATAGGGTCCGGTTTAACTGAAGCTTTCTTT
CASSIGSGLTEAFF
>few|TRBV7-2|TRBJ1-6|.
TGTGCCAGCAGCTTAACAGGCCTGAGCTCCTATAATTCACCCCTCCACTTT
CASSLTGLSSYNSPLHF
>.|TRBV9|TRBJ1-5|.
TGTGCCAGCAGCAAAGAGGGAAGAAGCAATCAGCCCCAGCATTTT
CASSKEGRSNQPQHF
>.|TRBV5-4|TRBJ2-7|.
TGTGCCAGCAGCTTGGTTGGCAGGGCAACATACGAGCAGTACTTC
CASSLVGRATYEQYF
>.|TRBV7-8|TRBJ1-1|TRBD1
TGTGCCAGCAGCTTAGACAGGGGGTTAGCTGAAGCTTTCTTT
CASSLDRGLAEAFF
>.|TRBV19|TRBJ1-5|TRBD1
TGTGCCAGTAGTATGACAGGGGGCGATCAGCCCCAGCATTTT
CASSMTGGDQPQHF
>.|TRBV6-5|TRBJ1-2|.
TGTGCCAGCAGATTTCAACTGAACTATGGCTACACCTTC
CASRFQLNYGYTF
>.|TRBV18|TRBJ2-7|TRBD2
TGTGCCAGCTCAGAACAAATGGGACTAGCGGGAGGGCCTAAGGACGAGCAGTACTTC
CASSEQMGLAGGPKDEQYF
>.|TRBV3-1/TRBV3-2|TRBJ1-6|.
TGTGCCAGCAGCCAAGATCTCGGGAAAGGCAGTTCTAATTCACCCCTCCACTTT
CASSQDLGKGSSNSPLHF
>.|TRBV6-5|TRBJ2-1|TRBD1
TGTGCCAGCAGTTCGGACAGGGCAGGATACAATGAGCAGTTCTTC
CASSSDRAGYNEQFF
>.|TRBV5-6|TRBJ2-2|.
TGTGCCAGCAGGACAGGGAACACCGGGGAGCTGTTTTTT
CASRTGNTGELFF
>.|TRBV15|TRBJ2-1|TRBD1
TGTGCCACCAACCGGGACAGTTCCTACAATGAGCAGTTCTTC
CATNRDSSYNEQFF
>few|TRBV19|TRBJ2-5|TRBD1
TGTGCCAGTAGCCCAGGGGGCTTAGAGACCCAGTACTTC
CASSPGGLETQYF
>.|TRBV6-6|TRBJ1-1|.
TGTGCCAGCAGTTACACGGGGGGCCGGACTGAAGCTTTCTTT
CASSYTGGRTEAFF
>.|TRBV6-4|TRBJ1-1|.
TGTGCCAGCAGTCCCGCTGCTGGGATCGGGGCTGAAGCTTTCTTT
CASSPAAGIGAEAFF
>.|TRBV9|TRBJ2-1|.
TGTGCCAGCAGCCCACAGCAGACGGTTGAGCAGTTCTTC
CASSPQQTVEQFF
>.|TRBV9|TRBJ2-1|.
TGTGCCAGCAGCGTAGGGCAGGGTCTGCTTTTTGGTGAGCAGTTCTTC
CASSVGQGLLFGEQFF
>.|TRBV7-3|TRBJ2-2|.
TGTGCCAGCAGCTTTAGATCCACGGCCGGGGAGCTGTTTTTT
CASSFRSTAGELFF
>.|TRBV27|TRBJ1-1|.
TGTGCCAGCAGCCGCCGAAGCGGGACAAGGGACTTTACTGAAGCTTTCTTT
CASSRRSGTRDFTEAFF
>.|TRBV5-5|TRBJ2-1|TRBD1
TGTGCCAGCAGCACCGACAGGGATCTCTCCTACAATGAGCAGTTCTTC
CASSTDRDLSYNEQFF
>.|TRBV18|TRBJ2-1|TRBD2
TGTGCCAGCTCGCCAGCGGGAGGAATCAATGAGCAGTTCTTC
CASSPAGGINEQFF
>.|TRBV7-9|TRBJ2-7|TRBD1
TGTGCCAGCAGACACAAAAAAAGGACAGGGTATGAGCAGTACTTC
CASRHKKRTGYEQYF
>.|TRBV5-8|TRBJ2-1|.
TGTGCCAGCAGCTTGAGGGGACATCCCAACTCCTACAATGAGCAGTTCTTC
CASSLRGHPNSYNEQFF
>.|TRBV11-3|TRBJ2-1|TRBD2
TGTGCCAGCAGCACGGGGACTAGCGGGGGGGCCTACAATGAGCAGTTCTTC
CASSTGTSGGAYNEQFF
>.|TRBV6-6|TRBJ2-7|TRBD1
TGTGCCAGCAGTTACTCGACAGGGTCGACTGATCGGTACTTC
CASSYSTGSTDRYF
>.|TRBV18|TRBJ1-1|.
TGTGCCAGCTCACCACCCGGGAACACTGAAGCTTTCTTT
CASSPPGNTEAFF
>.|TRBV9|TRBJ1-1|.
TGTGCCAGCAGCGCCGGTGCGACAGTGAACACTGAAGCTTTCTTT
CASSAGATVNTEAFF
>once|TRBV5-6|TRBJ1-5|.
TGTGCCAGCAGCACCCGTGTAGGGGATTACAATCAGCCCCAGCATTTT
CASSTRVGDYNQPQHF
>.|TRBV10-3|TRBJ2-7|.
TGTGCCATCAGTGCCGGCGGTAGTTCCTACGAGCAGTACTTC
CAISAGGSSYEQYF